The 16 T cell receptor beta chains presented below share a single source sample, sequenced in a study of beta chain features in type 1 diabetes (dated by TCRdb to between 2017 and 2018). The receptor library was made with the immunoSEQ multiplex PCR assay. The entire isolated RNA was reverse transcribed using the High Capacity cDNA Reverse Transcription Kit, and thus expressed TCRB transcripts were sequenced. In TCRdb, the immuneACCESS table is reduced to in-frame sequences with V and J assigned. These tables do not hold every clone; where another copy was compared, an unresolved V gene accounts for under half, and the others remain unexplained. The sample table lists 60,000 or so clones, roughly three fifths of them with a count of one. Of the sample, 2.2% is held by the ten largest clones. Specimen: Tregs from blood. Reading the label with the study, this specimen's cell subset or site is: regulatory CD4+ T cells. The receptors shown here come from a woman aged 18 to 35 in good health.

The V and J genes are TRBV7-8 and TRBJ2-5; D possibly corresponds to TRBD2 (5 bases). This CDR3 contains 15 residues. CDR1 SGHVS and CDR2 FQNEAQ come from the germline V gene. Trimming removed 5 bases from V and 4 bases from J, with 17 bases in between. The CDR3 reads CASSQPAAGRETQYF. CDR3 DNA sequence: TGTGCCAGCAGCCAGCCCGCGGCGGGTAGAGAGACCCAGTACTTC.

The V and J genes are TRBV27 and TRBJ2-3, with 7 bases fitting TRBD1. Germline lookup yields CDR1 MNHEY and CDR2 SMNVEV (reference sequence). The CDR3 totals 16 residues. The J segment lost 3 bases and the V segment lost 4 bases, leaving 10 bases of the junction unmatched. DNA of the CDR3: TGTGCCAGCAGTTGGTCCCGACAGGGTGGGACAGATACGCAGTATTTT. It specifies CASSWSRQGGTDTQYF.

This clone was seen more than once but under ten times. This chain links TRBV20-1 with TRBJ2-1; unclear D gene. The CDR3 extends over 11 amino acids. Germline CDR1 reads DFQATT; CDR2 reads SNEGSKA (reference sequence). The germline V and J ends were trimmed by 6 bases and 6 bases, with 9 bases remaining between them. This CDR3 reads CSAAPTNEQFF. DNA for the CDR3: TGCAGTGCGGCCCCCACCAATGAGCAGTTCTTC.

The chain employs TRBV14 and TRBJ2-1, with TRBD2 as a possible D gene (5 bases). Trimming pared 3 bases from V and 4 bases from J, leaving 19 bases between. This CDR3 contains 17 residues. In germline, CDR1 is SGHDN, CDR2 FVKESK. CDR3 bases: TGTGCCAGCAGCCACCAGCGAGCGGCCATACGGTACAATGAGCAGTTCTTC. Residues: CASSHQRAAIRYNEQFF.

V gene TRBV7-2 combines with J gene TRBJ2-1, with D possibly being TRBD2 (5 bases). This CDR3 region has 15 residues. Germline loops: CDR1 SGHTA, CDR2 FQGNSA. V shed 5 bases and J shed 7 bases, with 18 bases lying between them. DNA of the CDR3: TGTGCCAGCAGCAAAAGCGGAGTCGGCTGGAATGAGCAGTTCTTC. This sequence encodes CASSKSGVGWNEQFF.

Notes on this clone: This is likely a read error, given that the CDR3 carries no conserved phenylalanine or tryptophan at its end. This sequence joins TRBV5-1 and TRBJ1-1; D gene unclear. Deletions cut 0 bases from V and 5 bases from J, with 8 bases between. The CDR3 is 13 amino acids. Germline V gene sequence: CDR1 SGHRS, CDR2 YFSETQ. The CDR3 DNA is TGCGCCAGCAGCTTGGGCCTGGCGACTGAAGCTTTCCTT. Protein sequence: CASSLGLATEAFL.

The chain uses TRBV5-5 and TRBJ2-7, with 7 bases fitting TRBD1. The V gene's germline CDR1 is SGHKS and CDR2 YYEKEE (reference sequence). The CDR3 contains 15 residues. After removal of 0 bases from V and 2 bases from J, the junction contained 5 bases not matched to a gene. The CDR3 here is CASSLGPGTAYEQYF. The CDR3 region has the DNA TGTGCCAGCAGCTTGGGCCCCGGGACAGCCTACGAGCAGTACTTC.

The chain employs TRBV9 and TRBJ1-3; D gene ambiguous. The CDR3 runs 12 residues. V was trimmed by 0 bases and J by 4 bases, leaving 2 bases between them. The germline CDR1 and CDR2 sequences are SGDLS and YYNGEE. DNA for the CDR3: TGTGCCAGCAGCGTAGCGGGAAACACCATATATTTT. It translates to CASSVAGNTIYF.

V and J are TRBV5-1 and TRBJ1-1; D is uncertain. Deletions cut 0 bases from V and 0 bases from J, with 12 bases between. This CDR3 has 16 amino acids. CDR1 SGHRS and CDR2 YFSETQ come from the germline V gene. DNA of the CDR3: TGCGCCAGCAGCTTGGATCAGGTAGGAATGAACACTGAAGCTTTCTTT. It codes for CASSLDQVGMNTEAFF.

This clone was found a few times. The chain carries TRBV14 and TRBJ2-1; 11 bases are shared with TRBD2. The CDR3 runs to 15 residues. The germline V gene encodes CDR1 SGHDN and CDR2 FVKESK. With V trimmed by 1 base and J by 5 bases, 1 base remained unmatched. The CDR3 here is CASSQGLAGNNEQFF. DNA of the CDR3: TGTGCCAGCAGCCAAGGACTAGCGGGAAACAATGAGCAGTTCTTC.

The chain combines TRBV7-8 with TRBJ2-5, with 9 positions matching TRBD1. Germline V gene sequence: CDR1 SGHVS, CDR2 FQNEAQ. The ends lost 6 bases at V and 2 bases at J; junction bases unmatched: 1. This CDR3 is built from 13 residues. The CDR3 nucleotides are TGTGCCAGCAGTGGGACAGGGCAAGAGACCCAGTACTTC. This translates into CASSGTGQETQYF. Filled out from reference TRBV7-8 and TRBJ2-5, the complete variable domain reads GAGVSQSPRYKVAKRGQDVALRCDPISGHVSLFWYQQALGQGPEFLTYFQNEAQLDKSGLPSDRFFAERPEGSVSTLKIQRTQQEDSAVYLCASSGTGQETQYFGPGTRLLVL.

The V and J genes are TRBV6-1 and TRBJ2-3; the match to TRBD2 covers 8 bases. Germline CDR1 is MNHNS and CDR2 is SASEGT. J gave up 5 bases and V 6 bases, and 10 bases lay outside the gene matches. This CDR3 comprises 15 residues. CDR3 bases: TGTGCCAGCAGGGGAGGGGACGGGAGGGGAGATACGCAGTATTTT. This gives the protein CASRGGDGRGDTQYF.

This chain links TRBV7-6 with TRBJ2-7, with TRBD2 as a possible D gene (6 bases). CDR1 SGHVS and CDR2 FNYEAQ come from the germline V gene. The V gene lost 1 base and the J gene lost 7 bases, with 8 bases spanning the gap. The CDR3 sequence is 12 residues long. CDR3 loop: CASSLEGREQYF. Written as DNA, the CDR3 is TGTGCCAGCAGCTTAGAGGGGAGGGAGCAGTACTTC.

A few counts support this clone. The V and J genes are TRBV4-1 and TRBJ2-2; the D gene is possibly TRBD2 (6 bases). The CDR3 is made up of 16 amino acids. V shed 1 base and J shed 5 bases, with 14 bases lying between them. Germline V gene lookup returns CDR1 MGHRA and CDR2 YSYEKL. The CDR3 nucleotides read TGCGCCAGCAGCCAAGGGTGGGGAGGTGGGACCGGGGAGCTGTTTTTT. Its translation is CASSQGWGGGTGELFF.

In its sample, this clone was seen a few times. The chain links TRBV6-1 to TRBJ2-3, with 8 nucleotides matching TRBD1. V gave up 0 bases and J gave up 2 bases; unmatched junction bases: 13. Looked up from germline, CDR1 is MNHNS and CDR2 is SASEGT. The CDR3 consists of 19 residues. CDR3: CASSEALRGLTGVTDTQYF. CDR3 nucleotide sequence: TGTGCCAGCAGTGAAGCGCTTCGAGGGTTGACAGGGGTCACAGATACGCAGTATTTT.

The chain is built from TRBV2 and TRBJ2-5; the match to TRBD2 covers 7 bases. Germline loops: CDR1 SNHLY, CDR2 FYNNEI. The ends lost 5 bases at V and 5 bases at J; junction bases unmatched: 5. The CDR3 length is 13 residues. The CDR3 coding sequence is TGTGCCAGCAGTTCGGGGGAGGGGGAGACCCAGTACTTC. Translating gives CASSSGEGETQYF.